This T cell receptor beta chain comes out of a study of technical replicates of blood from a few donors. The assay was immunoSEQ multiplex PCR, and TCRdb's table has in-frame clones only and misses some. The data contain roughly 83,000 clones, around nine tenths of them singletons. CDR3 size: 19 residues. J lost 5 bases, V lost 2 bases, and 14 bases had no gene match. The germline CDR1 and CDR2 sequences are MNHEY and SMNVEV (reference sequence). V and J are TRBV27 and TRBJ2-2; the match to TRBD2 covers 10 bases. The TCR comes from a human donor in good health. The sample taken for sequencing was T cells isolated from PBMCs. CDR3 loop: CASSLDASSGSRLTGELFF. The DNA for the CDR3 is TGTGCCAGCAGTTTAGATGCTTCTAGCGGGAGTAGGTTAACCGGGGAGCTGTTTTTT.